The T cell receptor (beta chain) under discussion was sequenced for a study of blood T cell repertoires in COVID-19. In the study overall: COVID-19 samples, acute and convalescent, were from the United States, Italy and Spain. PBMCs, B-cell-depleted T cells, or T cells provided the cDNA or gDNA that made up the material.

Methods used by the authors: The assay estimated nucleated cells by amplifying reference gene primers. Assay: immunoSEQ multiplex PCR; the TCRdb copy retains only in-frame clones and omits some. That table supplies the V and J calls and clone size; D and trimming were determined from the DNA. The sample yields under 40,000 clones, about nine tenths seen once. This clone has just a few counts. Germline-derived CDR1 and CDR2 are SGHRS and YFSETQ. This CDR3 spans 13 amino acids. V dropped 4 bases and J dropped 6; count of bases not matched to a gene: 4. The sample consisted of peripheral blood. The receptor was isolated from a human donor in a cohort sampled during active COVID-19. This chain links TRBV5-1 with TRBJ1-1; 9 bases match TRBD1. The CDR3 DNA reads TGCGCCAGCAGCCCACAGGGGGCCTCTGAAGCTTTCTTT. Its translation: CASSPQGASEAFF.